This T cell receptor (beta chain) comes out of a study of blood T cell repertoires in COVID-19. This table comes from immunoSEQ multiplex PCR, and its TCRdb copy is limited to in-frame clones, with some not included. This repertoire shows about 230,000 clones, approximately 85% found once; its top ten account for around 0.89%. This clone was observed a handful of times. The TCR comes from a man aged 35 to 55 with acute or convalescent COVID-19. What was sequenced was peripheral blood.

This CDR3 is CASGLWFSGGAVNEQFF. CDR3 coding DNA: TGTGCTAGTGGTTTGTGGTTTAGCGGGGGGGCTGTCAATGAGCAGTTCTTC. The genes are TRBV12-5 and TRBJ2-1; 11 bases are shared with TRBD2. This CDR3 contains 17 residues. Trimming took 2 bases from V and 6 from J; bases not matched to a gene: 9. Germline loops: CDR1 LGHNT, CDR2 FRNRAP.